The 19 T cell receptor beta chains below come from one sample, sequenced in a study of OX40 agonist ivuxolimab in advanced cancers. Sequencing was performed with immunoSEQ multiplex PCR; in TCRdb, only in-frame clones are kept and a portion is missing. The repertoire holds about 48,000 clones, around nine tenths seen once, with 1.9% in the top ten. This sample comprised CD4+ or CD8+ T cells sorted from blood, obtained in a trial of the OX40 agonist ivuxolimab. The source of these receptors is an adult with an advanced solid tumor such as melanoma, head and neck, liver or kidney cancer.

This chain uses TRBV10-1 with TRBJ1-1; TRBD1 aligns across 7 bases. The CDR3 totals 15 residues. Trimming cost V 6 bases and J 0 bases; bases outside gene matches: 7. Germline assignment: CDR1 WNHNN and CDR2 SYGVQD (reference sequence). The CDR3 here is CASSEGTAMNTEAFF. CDR3 sequence (DNA): TGCGCCAGCAGCGAAGGGACAGCGATGAACACTGAAGCTTTCTTT.

In DNA form, the CDR3 reads TGTGCCTGGAGTGGAGGGAGGGCGTCAACTGAAGCTTTCTTT. Its protein is CAWSGGRASTEAFF. This rearrangement joins TRBV30 to TRBJ1-1; unclear D gene. This CDR3 is 14 amino acids long. Deletions cut 1 base from V and 5 bases from J, with 14 bases between. Germline assignment: CDR1 GTSNPN and CDR2 SVGIG (reference sequence). The full variable domain, in which reference TRBV30 and TRBJ1-1 provide the parts outside the CDR3, is SQTIHQWPATLVQPVGSPLSLECTVEGTSNPNLYWYRQAAGRGLQLLFYSVGIGQISSEVPQNLSASRPQDRQFILSSKKLLLSDSGFYLCAWSGGRASTEAFFGQGTRLTVV.

V usage is TRBV2 and J usage is TRBJ2-7, with TRBD2 identical over 7 bases. In germline, CDR1 is SNHLY, CDR2 FYNNEI. This CDR3 has 14 amino acids. With 3 bases clipped from V and 3 bases from J, the junction kept 5 bases outside the gene matches. CDR3: CASSEGGGFYEQYF. In nucleotides, the CDR3 is TGTGCCAGCAGTGAGGGCGGGGGATTCTACGAGCAGTACTTC.

The gene calls are TRBV27 and TRBJ2-3, with TRBD2 matching 10 bases. The germline CDR1 and CDR2 sequences are MNHEY and SMNVEV (reference sequence). The CDR3 loop spans 15 amino acids. V lost 6 bases and J lost 2; bases outside the gene matches: 5. The CDR3 DNA is TGTGCCAGCAGCCCGGGACTAGCGTACACAGATACGCAGTATTTT. Translating it yields CASSPGLAYTDTQYF.

CDR3 loop: CASSPTGHYGYTF. The CDR3, as DNA: TGTGCCAGCAGCCCAACAGGCCACTATGGCTACACCTTC. The V gene is TRBV6-6, the J gene TRBJ1-2; TRBD1 might be the D (5 bases). V dropped 6 bases and J dropped 3 bases, with 11 bases sitting between them. Germline lookup yields CDR1 MNHNY and CDR2 SVGAGI (reference sequence). The CDR3 totals 13 residues.

The chain couples TRBV27 to TRBJ2-4; D gene unclear. CDR1 and CDR2 from the germline V gene are MNHEY and SMNVEV (reference sequence). Deletions cut 3 bases from V and 0 bases from J, with 9 bases between. The CDR3 has 15 residues. In DNA, the CDR3 is TGTGCCAGCAGTTTGACGACACAAGCCAAAAACATTCAGTACTTC. Residues: CASSLTTQAKNIQYF.

The V and J genes are TRBV5-4 and TRBJ1-1; D unclear. Germline V gene lookup returns CDR1 SGHNT and CDR2 YYREEE (reference sequence). CDR3 length: 12 residues. V lost 5 bases, J lost 4 bases, and 9 bases lay in between. This chain's CDR3 is CASSRDSTEAFF. The CDR3 bases are TGTGCCAGCAGTCGAGATAGCACTGAAGCTTTCTTT.

This chain links TRBV7-6 with TRBJ1-6; D is uncertain. The CDR3 has 13 amino acids. Per germline, CDR1 SGHVS and CDR2 FNYEAQ. Trimming took 5 bases from V and 0 from J, leaving 2 bases between them. CDR3 protein: CASSASYNSPLHF. CDR3 DNA: TGTGCCAGCAGCGCCTCCTATAATTCACCCCTCCACTTT.

As DNA, the CDR3 is TGTGCCAGCTCACCCGGTGGGGCCAGGCAGCCCCAGCATTTT. It codes for CASSPGGARQPQHF. The chain is built from TRBV18 and TRBJ1-5; D may be TRBD1 (5 bases). The V gene's germline CDR1 is KGHSH and CDR2 LQKENI. This CDR3 spans 14 amino acids. Trimming removed 3 bases from V and 7 bases from J, with 13 bases in between.

In nucleotides, the CDR3 is TGTGCCAGCAGCTTAGCCGACCGGGACGTAGCTTTCTTT. Translating gives CASSLADRDVAFF. The rearrangement joins TRBV7-9 to TRBJ1-1; a possible D gene is TRBD1 (5 bases). This CDR3 has 13 amino acids. V lost 0 bases, J lost 10 bases, and 12 bases lay in between. The germline V gene encodes CDR1 SEHNR and CDR2 FQNEAQ (reference sequence).

Here the CDR3 DNA reads TGTGCCAGCAGCTTGGGGACGGTCGTCGGCTACGAGCAGTACTTC. It is translated as CASSLGTVVGYEQYF. The chain couples TRBV7-9 to TRBJ2-7, with D perhaps given as TRBD1 or TRBD2 (5 bases each). The CDR3 contains 15 residues. Germline V gene sequence: CDR1 SEHNR, CDR2 FQNEAQ (reference sequence). V lost 3 bases, J lost 3 bases, and 15 bases lay in between.

The chain employs TRBV19 and TRBJ2-3; either TRBD1 or TRBD2 may supply D (5 bases each). Germline-derived CDR1 and CDR2 are LNHDA and SQIVND (reference sequence). This CDR3 comprises 15 residues. V lost 3 bases and J lost 1, with 11 bases in between. The CDR3 here is CASSMGVQRTDTQYF. The CDR3 DNA follows: TGTGCCAGTAGTATGGGGGTTCAGCGCACAGATACGCAGTATTTT.

V usage is TRBV28 and J usage is TRBJ2-2, with a weak D call TRBD2 (5 bases). The V and J ends lost 3 bases and 0 bases respectively, with 8 bases between them. The germline CDR1 and CDR2 sequences are MDHEN and SYDVKM. This CDR3 is 15 amino acids long. The CDR3 loop is CASSLPGTNTGELFF. DNA for the CDR3: TGTGCCAGCAGTTTGCCGGGAACGAACACCGGGGAGCTGTTTTTT.

The chain is built from TRBV19 and TRBJ1-5, with TRBD1 matching over 12 bases. CDR3 length equals 18 residues. CDR1 LNHDA and CDR2 SQIVND come from the germline V gene (reference sequence). Trimming removed 7 bases from V and 4 bases from J; junction bases left unmatched: 14. In DNA form, the CDR3 reads TGTGCCAGTACCCCGGGACAGGGGGCAATTAGGCTTAATCAGCCCCAGCATTTT. Translated: CASTPGQGAIRLNQPQHF.

The chain has TRBV9 and TRBJ1-2; D gene uncertain. Trimming shortened V by 6 bases and J by 0 bases, and 18 bases separated the two germline ends. The CDR3 contains 16 residues. CDR1 and CDR2 from the germline V gene are SGDLS and YYNGEE. The CDR3: CASTPMRVRANYGYTF. The CDR3 nucleotides read TGTGCCAGCACCCCCATGAGGGTCAGAGCTAACTATGGCTACACCTTC.

The chain is built from TRBV6-5 and TRBJ2-2; D is unresolved. CDR1 and CDR2 from the germline V gene are MNHEY and SVGAGI. The CDR3 extends over 14 amino acids. Trimming cost V 0 bases and J 5 bases, with 7 bases left between them. This CDR3 is CASSYSIVTGELFF. CDR3 nucleotide sequence: TGTGCCAGCAGTTACTCAATAGTTACCGGGGAGCTGTTTTTT.

The rearrangement uses TRBV5-1 and TRBJ2-7, with D hard to call. Germline V lookup: CDR1 SGHRS, CDR2 YFSETQ. The V and J ends lost 2 bases and 4 bases respectively, with 7 bases between them. The CDR3 totals 12 residues. The CDR3 spells CASSFGNYEQYF. The CDR3 nucleotides are TGCGCCAGCAGCTTTGGAAATTACGAGCAGTACTTC.

V is TRBV6-1 and J is TRBJ2-7; D is perhaps TRBD1 (7 bases). The CDR3 is 13 residues long. Germline V CDR1 and CDR2: MNHNS, SASEGT. Trimming removed 7 bases from V and 2 bases from J, with 12 bases in between. The CDR3 nucleotides read TGTGCCAGCAACCCAGGGGGGACCTACGAGCAGTACTTC. Translated, it gives CASNPGGTYEQYF.

Worth noting for this clone: The sample has other DNA sequences that encode this CDR3 too. This sequence joins TRBV9 and TRBJ1-6, with D unresolved. From germline, CDR1 is SGDLS and CDR2 YYNGEE. This CDR3 is 13 amino acids long. V was trimmed by 0 bases and J by 7 bases, leaving 5 bases between them. The CDR3 loop is CASSVDGNSPLHF. CDR3 nucleotides: TGTGCCAGCAGCGTAGACGGCAATTCACCCCTCCACTTT.